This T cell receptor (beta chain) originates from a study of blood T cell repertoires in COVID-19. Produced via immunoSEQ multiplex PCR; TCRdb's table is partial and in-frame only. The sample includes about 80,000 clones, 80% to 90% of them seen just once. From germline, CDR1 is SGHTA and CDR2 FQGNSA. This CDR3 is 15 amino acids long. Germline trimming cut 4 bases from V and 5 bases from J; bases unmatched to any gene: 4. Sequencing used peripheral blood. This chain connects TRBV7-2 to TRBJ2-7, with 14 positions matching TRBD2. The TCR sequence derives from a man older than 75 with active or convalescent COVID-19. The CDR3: CASSSQGLAGDEQYF. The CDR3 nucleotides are TGTGCCAGCAGCTCCCAGGGACTAGCGGGAGACGAGCAGTACTTC.